The source of this TCR beta chain is a study of blood T cell repertoires in COVID-19. Study background: Researchers got acute and convalescent COVID-19 samples from the United States, Italy and Spain. The cDNA or gDNA used as material had been derived from T cells, B-cell-depleted T cells, or PBMCs.

Per the original data handling: By means of reference gene primer amplification, nucleated cell counts were estimated. Sequencing was performed with immunoSEQ multiplex PCR; in TCRdb, only in-frame clones are kept and a portion is missing. V and J calls and clone size come straight from that table; D and trimming were deduced from the DNA. The profile shows some 40,000 clones, roughly three quarters of them singletons. V lost 3 bases, J lost 0 bases, and 6 bases lay in between. The CDR3 loop spans 14 amino acids. Germline CDR1 is LNHDA and CDR2 is SQIVND (reference sequence). This receptor was identified in a man aged 65-85 years with acute or convalescent COVID-19. Sequencing was done on a sample of peripheral blood. The chain combines TRBV19 with TRBJ1-5; D remains ambiguous. The CDR3 bases are TGTGCCAGTAGTATTCCCTGTAGCAATCAGCCCCAGCATTTT. It yields the protein CASSIPCSNQPQHF.